This entry is about one T cell receptor (beta chain). The specificity of this receptor is unknown. Base qualities were left out, and no much larger clone turns up one base away. Ends trimmed: V by 4 bases, J by 5 bases; bases unmatched to a gene: 10. The CDR3 goes from the cysteine to the phenylalanine over 17 residues. The read is trimmed to its CDR3 DNA, 51 bases read in frame from base 1. CDR1 and CDR2, looked up from the germline V gene, are SGHRS and YFSETQ. Genomic DNA was isolated from the sorted cells so that the TCRbeta CDR3 region could be sequenced. The immunoSEQ Assay was used for sequencing of TCRbeta CDR3 regions. TCRdb re-hosts the immuneACCESS table, in-frame sequences only. Its copies lack some clones; in the studies checked, an unresolved V gene accounts for under half of them, and the cause for the rest is not known. The sample has approximately 77,000 clones on record, approximately 94% of them singletons. Jointly, the top ten make up around 4.8% of the sample.

This specimen belongs to a study of OX40 agonist ivuxolimab in advanced cancers. Turning to the overall study: Ivuxolimab, which targeted the costimulatory receptor OX40 (CD134), was an agonistic, fully human IgG2 monoclonal antibody. Intravenous ivuxolimab was administered to patients every 2 weeks at six dose levels: 0.01, 0.1, 0.3, 1.5, 3 and 10 mg/kg. Among the roughly 50 dose-escalation patients, about 20 had hepatocellular carcinoma, roughly 15 melanoma, 9 renal cell carcinoma and 9 head and neck cancer. In the dose-escalation cohort, 82.7% of patients were male, and the mean age was 60 years with a range of roughly 23 to 90. Prior anti-PD-1, anti-PD-L1 or anti-CTLA-4 therapy was permitted, and checkpoint inhibitors had been received by less than 45% of dose-escalation patients. Partial responses occurred in three dose-escalation patients, of whom one had hepatocellular carcinoma and two had cutaneous melanoma. The point of sequencing TCRbeta in the periphery was to test whether ivuxolimab changed TCR sequence diversity and drove clonal T-cell expansion. The paper reports the monotherapy dose-escalation portion (N of about 50 patients) of the phase I ivuxolimab trial.

Overall results and qualifications from the work: On average, CD8+ T cells showed more expanded clones than CD4+ T cells after ivuxolimab. Low levels of normalized T-cell clonal expansion were also shown by some nonresponding patients. Clonal expansion of both CD4+ and CD8+ blood T cells was observed from baseline to week 6 at doses 0.1 to 3.0 mg/kg. Partial responders in the 0.1-3.0 mg/kg groups had among the lowest normalized peripheral clonal expansion, especially among CD8+ T cells. Which antigens the clonally expanded peripheral T cells were specific for was not determined.

Patients with a history of autoimmune disease or receiving systemic immunosuppression were excluded from the trial. Peripheral blood for TCR sequencing was drawn from every dose cohort at baseline, at cycle 4 day 1 and at cycle 7 day 1. The samples were drawn from a first-in-human, open-label, multicenter phase I dose-escalation trial of ivuxolimab. The trial enrolled adults with locally advanced or metastatic head and neck squamous cell, hepatocellular, melanoma or renal cell carcinoma. CD4+ and CD8+ T cells were sorted separately from peripheral blood before TCR sequencing. The sequences come from CD4+ or CD8+ T cells sorted from blood, collected in a trial of the OX40 agonist ivuxolimab. The sequence was obtained from an adult with an advanced solid tumor such as melanoma, head and neck, liver or kidney cancer. The rearranged segments are TRBV5-1 and TRBJ2-5, with 14 bases matching TRBD2. The CDR3 region reads CASSPPGLAGVRETQYF. The DNA sequence reads TGCGCCAGCAGCCCCCCGGGACTAGCGGGAGTGAGGGAGACCCAGTACTTC.